This T cell receptor beta chain was recovered during a study of vaccination and CD4 T cells after COVID-19. Overall study: Convalescent cases consisted of six males and four females, of whom two were Hispanic. Whole-study results and caveats: Convalescent patients showed a median around 88% of reactive clones that were seen only post-vaccination.

This clonotype was seen a handful of times. Antigen unknown. Time point noted: late sampling 161 to 241 days after vaccination in a few convalescent patients. TCRdb recomputed calls from the PCR reads with MiXCR, one row per CDR3 protein. The table records some 33,000 distinct CDR3 sequences, around 35% of them present only once. The CDR3 spans 12 residues. Deletions cut 8 bases from V and 8 bases from J, with 10 bases between. CDR1 and CDR2 from the germline V gene are MDHEN and SYDVKM. The V and J genes are TRBV28 and TRBJ1-6; D is perhaps TRBD1 (6 bases). Material: CD4+ T cells from blood, obtained about 7 months after SARS-CoV-2 vaccination. The receptor was isolated from a human donor who had recovered from COVID-19. The CDR3 sequence: CASGSGDSPLHF. CDR3 bases: TGTGCCAGCGGGTCAGGGGATTCACCCCTCCACTTT. The full variable domain, completed using reference TRBV28 and TRBJ1-6, is DVKVTQSSRYLVKRTGEKVFLECVQDMDHENMFWYRQDPGLGLRLIYFSYDVKMKEKGDIPEGYSVSREKKERFSLILESASTNQTSMYLCASGSGDSPLHFGNGTRLTVT.